This TCR beta chain was sequenced for a study of blood T cell repertoires in COVID-19. The CDR3 is made up of 13 amino acids. Germline assignment: CDR1 SGHTS and CDR2 YDEGEE. V was clipped by 2 bases and J by 7 bases, with 10 bases between them. In the original workflow: Cell counts per sample came from amplifying reference gene primers. Clones were sequenced by immunoSEQ multiplex PCR, and TCRdb holds only the in-frame ones, with some missing. V and J calls and clone size are as listed in that table; D and trimming were resolved from the DNA. Of about 46,000 clones in the sample, 87% were seen once. The V call is TRBV5-8, the J call TRBJ1-5; D unresolved. The source material was peripheral blood. This TCR was sampled from a human donor in a cohort sampled during active COVID-19. CDR3 in DNA: TGTGCCAGCAGCTTCGGGTTTCCCCAGCCCCAGCATTTT. It yields the protein CASSFGFPQPQHF.